This TCR beta chain was sequenced during a study of shared clonotypes between healthy human individuals. Overall study results and limits: Non-shared clonotypes showed lower generation probabilities than clonotypes common to all four donors. Even with large depth, rarefaction showed that sorted-subset sequencing was incomplete.

The authors divided CD4+ cells into CD45RA+ naive and CD45RA-negative memory subsets. Deep-level settings were used for running the assay. Sequencing was performed with immunoSEQ multiplex PCR; in TCRdb, only in-frame clones are kept and a portion is missing. The sample lists some 1.5 million clones, about 96% occurring once. For this clone: What it binds is unknown.

CDR1 is SGHRS, CDR2 YFSETQ, per germline. CDR3 length equals 16 residues. The trim removed 0 bases at V and 4 bases at J, leaving 3 bases unmatched. V and J are TRBV5-1 and TRBJ2-1, with 11 bases that match TRBD2. The sequence was collected from a man aged 25-45 years in good health. The sample consisted of naive CD4+ T cells sorted from blood. Subset meaning: CD45RA+ positively selected. The CDR3 region is CASSLEASGRYNEQFF. CDR3 coding DNA: TGCGCCAGCAGCTTGGAAGCTAGCGGGAGGTACAATGAGCAGTTCTTC. The variable domain in full, with the rest retrieved from reference TRBV5-1 and TRBJ2-1, is KAGVTQTPRYLIKTRGQQVTLSCSPISGHRSVSWYQQTPGQGLQFLFEYFSETQRNKGNFPGRFSGRQFSNSRSEMNVSTLELGDSALYLCASSLEASGRYNEQFFGPGTRLTVL.